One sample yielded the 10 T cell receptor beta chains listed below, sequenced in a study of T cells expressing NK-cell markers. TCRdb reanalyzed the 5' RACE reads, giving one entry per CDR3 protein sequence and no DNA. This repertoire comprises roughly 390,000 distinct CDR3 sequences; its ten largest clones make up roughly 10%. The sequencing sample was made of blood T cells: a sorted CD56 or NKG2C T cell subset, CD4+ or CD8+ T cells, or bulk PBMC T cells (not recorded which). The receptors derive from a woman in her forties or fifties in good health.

CDR3 protein: CASSDFNGAEQFF. The chain recombines TRBV6-4 with TRBJ2-1; without DNA, the TCRdb call of TRBD1 cannot be checked. Germline V gene sequence: CDR1 MRHNA, CDR2 SNTAGT. The CDR3 covers 13 residues.

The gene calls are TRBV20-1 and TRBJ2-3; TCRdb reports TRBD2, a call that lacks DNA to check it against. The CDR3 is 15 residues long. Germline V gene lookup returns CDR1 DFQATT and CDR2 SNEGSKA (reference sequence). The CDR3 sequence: CSARVPAGLPFTQYF.

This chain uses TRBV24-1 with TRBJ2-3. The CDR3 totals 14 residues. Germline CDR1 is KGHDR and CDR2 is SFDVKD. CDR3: CATSGRGSTDTQYF.

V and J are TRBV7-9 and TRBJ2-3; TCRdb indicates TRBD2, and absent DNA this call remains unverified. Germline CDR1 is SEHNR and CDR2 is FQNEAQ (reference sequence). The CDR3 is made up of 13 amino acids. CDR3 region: CASGRALQDTQYF.

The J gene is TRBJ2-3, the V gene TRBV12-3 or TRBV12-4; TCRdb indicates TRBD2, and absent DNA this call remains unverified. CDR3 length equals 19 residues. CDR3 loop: CASSFFGRSRQFEADTQYF.

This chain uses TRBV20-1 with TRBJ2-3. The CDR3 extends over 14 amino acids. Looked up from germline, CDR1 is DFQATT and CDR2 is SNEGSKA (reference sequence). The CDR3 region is CSARVQISTDTQYF.

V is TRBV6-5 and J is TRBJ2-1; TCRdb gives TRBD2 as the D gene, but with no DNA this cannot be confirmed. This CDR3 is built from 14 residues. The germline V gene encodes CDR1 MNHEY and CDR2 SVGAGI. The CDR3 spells CASSFPTSGSEQFF.

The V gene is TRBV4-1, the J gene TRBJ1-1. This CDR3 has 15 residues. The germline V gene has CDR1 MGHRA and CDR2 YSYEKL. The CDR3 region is CASSQVRGGNAEAFF.

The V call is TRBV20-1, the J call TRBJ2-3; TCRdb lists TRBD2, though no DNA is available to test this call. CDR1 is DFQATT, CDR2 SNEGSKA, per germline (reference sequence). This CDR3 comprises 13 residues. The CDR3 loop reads CSLTGGSTDTQYF.

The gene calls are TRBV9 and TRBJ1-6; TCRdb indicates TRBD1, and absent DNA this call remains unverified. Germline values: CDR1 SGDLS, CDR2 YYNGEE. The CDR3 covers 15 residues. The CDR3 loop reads CASSVDGQKDSPLHF. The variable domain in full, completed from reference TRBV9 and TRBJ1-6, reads DSGVTQTPKHLITATGQRVTLRCSPRSGDLSVYWYQQSLDQGLQFLIQYYNGEERAKGNILERFSAQQFPDLHSELNLSSLELGDSALYFCASSVDGQKDSPLHFGNGTRLTVT.